What follows is one T cell receptor (beta chain) and its context. Its antigen remains unidentified. Germline lookup yields CDR1 LNHNV and CDR2 YYDKDF (reference sequence). There are 15 residues in the CDR3. V was pared by 5 bases and J by 4 bases, with 14 bases between. Expressed TCRB transcripts were sequenced, since all the RNA that had been isolated was reverse transcribed. Some clones are missing from TCRdb's copy, which holds only in-frame ones; the method was immunoSEQ multiplex PCR. Here the sample spans about 140,000 clones, 6.9% being singletons. This sample stems from a study of beta chain features in type 1 diabetes. General study results and limits: Patients with type 1 diabetes carried fewer insertions and had more deletions at their VDJ junctions.

Sequencing was done on a sample of central memory CD4+ T cells from blood. The rearrangement links TRBV15 to TRBJ1-4; D is perhaps TRBD1 (6 bases). This sequence was found in a woman younger than 45 in good health. The CDR3 sequence is CATSGYDRRNEKLFF. The CDR3, as DNA: TGTGCCACCAGCGGTTACGACAGGCGTAATGAAAAACTGTTTTTT.